A single TCR beta chain is shown here with its context. The sample holds a few counts of this clonotype. Its antigen target is currently unknown. No qualities accompany the bases; no much larger clone lies one base away. Library method: RT-PCR. Sequencing took place on a NextSeq 550. TCRdb took the public reads, trimmed them with fastp at Q25, ran MiXCR for clone calling and kept in-frame beta chains. Under each unique CDR3 protein, matching rows form one entry showing the most common genes and DNA. A total of some 200,000 distinct CDR3 sequences appear in this sample, roughly two fifths of them only once. The ten most abundant clones make up about 33% of the sample. This sample was included in a study of patients and donors after allogeneic stem cell transplantation (dated by TCRdb to 2018 to 2021). Material: blood, either unsorted or a sorted T cell fraction (not recorded which). The clonotype was recovered from a human donor who was either an allogeneic HSCT recipient or a stem cell or donor lymphocyte infusion donor (not recorded which). It is not recorded whose cells these are; they may come from a transplant donor.

The nucleotide sequence reads as follows: TGTGCCAGCAGTTTGTTGTCGAGCTCCCCAGATACGCAGTATTTT. This yields the protein CASSLLSSSPDTQYF. Recombination joined TRBV27 with TRBJ2-3; no D gene call is confident. CDR1 is given as MNHEY and CDR2 as SMNVEV, both from the germline V gene (reference sequence). V is clipped by 3 bases and J by 4 bases, and the sequence between their germline boundaries is 14 bases long. Taken from cysteine to phenylalanine, the CDR3 has 15 residues. Kept here is only the CDR3 DNA, which spans 45 bases and is read in frame from base 1.